These 24 T cell receptor beta chains share one sample of origin, sequenced in a study of blood T cell repertoires in COVID-19. Only in-frame clones appear in the TCRdb table, and some are missing; sequencing was by immunoSEQ multiplex PCR. The table includes about 110,000 clones, approximately 90% detected once. The sequenced material came from peripheral blood. These receptors were taken from a woman aged 45-60 years with acute or convalescent COVID-19.

J is TRBJ1-6 and V is TRBV7-8; no reliable D call. V was shortened by 5 bases and J by 3 bases, with 14 bases between the two germline ends. The germline V gene encodes CDR1 SGHVS and CDR2 FQNEAQ. This CDR3 spans 16 amino acids. Here the CDR3 DNA reads TGTGCCAGCAGCCCCCAAGAGGGCCTCTATAATTCACCCCTCCACTTT. Its translation is CASSPQEGLYNSPLHF. The full variable domain, completed using reference TRBV7-8 and TRBJ1-6, is GAGVSQSPRYKVAKRGQDVALRCDPISGHVSLFWYQQALGQGPEFLTYFQNEAQLDKSGLPSDRFFAERPEGSVSTLKIQRTQQEDSAVYLCASSPQEGLYNSPLHFGNGTRLTVT.

The gene calls are TRBV2 and TRBJ2-7, with TRBD1 identical over 7 bases. V shed 6 bases, J shed 2 bases, and the junction held 4 bases outside the gene matches. This CDR3 comprises 13 residues. Germline CDR1 SNHLY, CDR2 FYNNEI. The DNA of the CDR3 is TGTGCCAGCAGGCTGGACAGGACCTACGAGCAGTACTTC. Amino acids: CASRLDRTYEQYF.

This clone was counted once. V usage is TRBV20-1 and J usage is TRBJ1-6, with a weak D call TRBD1 (5 bases). The CDR3 consists of 11 residues. CDR1 and CDR2 (germline): DFQATT, SNEGSKA (reference sequence). The V gene lost 4 bases and the J gene lost 9 bases, with 7 bases spanning the gap. The DNA for the CDR3 is TGCAGTGCTATGGGGGGTTCACCCCTCCACTTT. As protein: CSAMGGSPLHF.

This clone is a singleton in its sample. This chain uses TRBV6-2 or TRBV6-3 with TRBJ2-3, with D tentatively TRBD2 (5 bases). The germline CDR1 and CDR2 sequences are MNHEY and SVGEGT. V lost 2 bases, J lost 9 bases, and 15 bases lay in between. This CDR3 is 14 amino acids long. The CDR3 sequence: CASSYEDSRRTQYF. Written as DNA, the CDR3 is TGTGCCAGCAGTTACGAGGACTCCCGCAGGACGCAGTATTTT.

V is TRBV4-1 and J is TRBJ2-7; D perhaps matches TRBD2 (6 bases). V lost 4 bases, J lost 3 bases, and 19 bases lay in between. CDR1 and CDR2 from the germline V gene are MGHRA and YSYEKL. The CDR3 runs 16 residues. The CDR3, as DNA: TGCGCCAGCAGCCCAAATGGTATGGGCGGGAACTACGAGCAGTACTTC. Amino acids: CASSPNGMGGNYEQYF.

The chain employs TRBV7-3 and TRBJ2-2, with 8 nucleotides matching TRBD1. CDR3 length: 15 amino acids. The V gene end was trimmed by 4 bases and the J gene end by 3 bases; junction bases not matched to a gene: 4. Germline V lookup: CDR1 SGHTA, CDR2 FQGTGA. Here the CDR3 reads CASSWYRGDTGELFF. Written as DNA, the CDR3 is TGTGCCAGCAGCTGGTACAGGGGGGACACCGGGGAGCTGTTTTTT.

V is TRBV14 and J is TRBJ2-1, with D uncertain. Germline assignment: CDR1 SGHDN and CDR2 FVKESK. The V end lost 1 base, the J end lost 6 bases, and 7 bases lay between the germline ends. The CDR3 extends over 13 amino acids. CDR3 nucleotide sequence: TGTGCCAGCAGCCAAGTTCGGTCCAATGAGCAGTTCTTC. This codes for CASSQVRSNEQFF.

This clone was counted once. The chain carries TRBV25-1 and TRBJ2-5, with D possibly matching TRBD1 (5 bases). V was shortened by 5 bases and J by 4 bases, with 14 bases between the two germline ends. The CDR3 has 14 residues. Germline loops: CDR1 MGHDK, CDR2 SYGVNS. As DNA, the CDR3 is TGTGCCAGCAGTCGACGGCAGGGTTTAGAGACCCAGTACTTC. It yields the protein CASSRRQGLETQYF.

As DNA, the CDR3 is TGTGCCAGCAGGCGACAGACAGGGAGCTCCTCTGGAAACACCATATATTTT. Amino acid sequence: CASRRQTGSSSGNTIYF. J is TRBJ1-3 and V is TRBV7-2; 7 bases match TRBD1. The germline V gene has CDR1 SGHTA and CDR2 FQGNSA. CDR3 length: 17 residues. J was trimmed by 0 bases and V by 6 bases; bases with no gene match: 11.

In DNA, the CDR3 is TGTGCCAGCAGTCCTAGCGGGGCCGGTTACAATGAGCAGTTCTTC. As protein: CASSPSGAGYNEQFF. The rearrangement links TRBV7-2 to TRBJ2-1; TRBD2 matches 9 bases. Germline values: CDR1 SGHTA, CDR2 FQGNSA. The CDR3 extends over 15 amino acids. J lost 4 bases, V lost 6 bases, and 7 bases had no gene match.

This clone was observed a single time. The V gene is TRBV24-1, the J gene TRBJ1-1; a possible D gene is TRBD1 (5 bases). The ends were cut back, 10 bases at V and 1 base at J, with 12 bases in the middle. CDR1 and CDR2 from the germline V gene are KGHDR and SFDVKD. CDR3 size: 13 residues. CDR3 residues: CATLTEENTEAFF. The CDR3 nucleotides read TGTGCCACTCTGACAGAGGAGAACACTGAAGCTTTCTTT.

The rearrangement joins TRBV7-2 to TRBJ2-3, with a weak D call TRBD2 (6 bases). V gave up 2 bases and J gave up 2 bases, with 8 bases separating them. The CDR3 is made up of 14 amino acids. Germline-derived CDR1 and CDR2 are SGHTA and FQGNSA. The chain's CDR3 is CASSLQGLTDTQYF. The CDR3, as DNA: TGTGCCAGCAGCTTACAGGGACTCACAGATACGCAGTATTTT.

J is TRBJ1-1 and V is TRBV5-4; the D gene is possibly TRBD1 (5 bases). Trimming took off 3 bases at V and 4 bases at J, with 10 bases between the two ends. The CDR3 runs to 13 residues. The germline V gene has CDR1 SGHNT and CDR2 YYREEE (reference sequence). The CDR3 loop reads CASSWRGTTEAFF. DNA of the CDR3: TGTGCCAGCAGCTGGCGGGGCACCACTGAAGCTTTCTTT.

V is TRBV28 and J is TRBJ1-2; the match to TRBD1 covers 10 bases. Germline V gene lookup returns CDR1 MDHEN and CDR2 SYDVKM. The CDR3 is made up of 14 amino acids. With V trimmed by 5 bases and J by 8 bases, 8 bases remained unmatched. The CDR3 nucleotides read TGTGCCAGCAGTCGACGGACAGGGGGGAGGGGCTACACCTTC. This encodes CASSRRTGGRGYTF.

The chain recombines TRBV10-3 with TRBJ1-2, with 9 nucleotides matching TRBD1. The CDR3 runs to 15 residues. J gave up 2 bases and V 5 bases, and 6 bases lay outside the gene matches. From germline, CDR1 is ENHRY and CDR2 SYGVKD. CDR3 loop: CAISQTGGGNYGYTF. Written as DNA, the CDR3 is TGTGCCATCAGTCAGACAGGGGGAGGAAACTATGGCTACACCTTC.

V usage is TRBV28 and J usage is TRBJ1-1; 8 bases fit TRBD1. The CDR3 is made up of 14 amino acids. Germline loops: CDR1 MDHEN, CDR2 SYDVKM. V trimming: 4 bases; J trimming: 4 bases; junction bases outside the gene matches: 5. DNA of the CDR3: TGTGCCAGCAGTTGGGTCAGGGGGCCCACTGAAGCTTTCTTT. It yields the protein CASSWVRGPTEAFF.

This clone has just one count. The V call is TRBV28, the J call TRBJ1-1; TRBD1 aligns across 7 bases. After removal of 6 bases from V and 6 bases from J, the junction contained 1 base not matched to a gene. This CDR3 is built from 11 residues. Germline loops: CDR1 MDHEN, CDR2 SYDVKM. CDR3 protein: CASSGQAEAFF. CDR3 in DNA: TGTGCCAGCAGCGGACAGGCTGAAGCTTTCTTT. The full variable domain, its missing parts supplied by reference TRBV28 and TRBJ1-1, is DVKVTQSSRYLVKRTGEKVFLECVQDMDHENMFWYRQDPGLGLRLIYFSYDVKMKEKGDIPEGYSVSREKKERFSLILESASTNQTSMYLCASSGQAEAFFGQGTRLTVV.

The chain uses TRBV5-1 and TRBJ2-5, with D perhaps matching TRBD1 (6 bases). This CDR3 spans 15 amino acids. Trimming removed 1 base at V and 2 bases at J, with 12 bases between. Per germline, CDR1 SGHRS and CDR2 YFSETQ. The CDR3 coding sequence is TGCGCCAGCAGCTTGACGACAGGAGAACAAGAGACCCAGTACTTC. It translates to CASSLTTGEQETQYF.

J is TRBJ2-1 and V is TRBV27, with TRBD2 as a possible D gene (5 bases). Trimming stripped 8 bases from V and 5 bases from J, with 19 bases between. The CDR3 is 15 amino acids. CDR1 is MNHEY, CDR2 SMNVEV, per germline (reference sequence). The CDR3 loop reads CASRFPLAKHNEQFF. The CDR3 region has the DNA TGTGCCAGCCGCTTCCCCCTAGCTAAACACAATGAGCAGTTCTTC.

The chain combines TRBV5-1 with TRBJ2-3; 8 nucleotides line up with TRBD2. Germline CDR1 SGHRS, CDR2 YFSETQ. J lost 0 bases, V lost 2 bases, and 14 bases had no gene match. The CDR3 is 19 residues long. The CDR3 region has the DNA TGCGCCAGCAGCTTCGCCGCGGGGGGTTTATTATATAGCACAGATACGCAGTATTTT. This codes for CASSFAAGGLLYSTDTQYF.

The chain links TRBV9 to TRBJ2-5; D may be TRBD2 (6 bases). Germline CDR1 is SGDLS and CDR2 is YYNGEE. The CDR3 totals 15 residues. The V end was cut by 4 bases, the J end by 2 bases, with 15 bases between. This CDR3 reads CASSRWASEQETQYF. CDR3 DNA: TGTGCCAGCAGCCGCTGGGCTAGCGAGCAAGAGACCCAGTACTTC.

The chain combines TRBV5-4 with TRBJ1-4, with a tentative D call TRBD1 (6 bases). CDR1 and CDR2 from the germline V gene are SGHNT and YYREEE (reference sequence). The CDR3 runs to 14 residues. V was pared by 0 bases and J by 8 bases, with 11 bases between. DNA for the CDR3: TGTGCCAGCAGCTTGGAAGGGGGGGACGAAAAACTGTTTTTT. It specifies CASSLEGGDEKLFF.

The CDR3 spells CASSISAGDSYNEQFF. Written as DNA, the CDR3 is TGTGCCAGTAGTATCTCGGCAGGGGATTCCTACAATGAGCAGTTCTTC. The chain has TRBV19 and TRBJ2-1; tentatively, D is TRBD1 (6 bases). Trimming cost V 3 bases and J 1 base, with 13 bases left between them. This CDR3 contains 16 residues. Germline V CDR1 and CDR2: LNHDA, SQIVND (reference sequence).

The chain combines TRBV23-1 with TRBJ2-7; D possibly corresponds to TRBD1 (6 bases). TRBV23-1 carries the ORF label, with uncertain function. This CDR3 contains 15 residues. The V gene lost 3 bases and the J gene lost 2 bases, with 14 bases spanning the gap. Here the CDR3 reads CASSQNPGQTYEQYF. CDR3 bases: TGCGCCAGCAGTCAGAACCCGGGACAAACCTACGAGCAGTACTTC.